The 24 T cell receptor beta chains given below trace back to one sample, sequenced in a study of T cells in tuberculosis. Profiled with immunoSEQ multiplex PCR; TCRdb holds only in-frame clones, not every one. The data show 7,400 or so clones, around 93% seen once. Specimen: PBMCs. The receptors here all came from an adult with tuberculosis.

In this sample, this clone turned up a few times. The chain uses TRBV6-5 and TRBJ1-1, with 8 bases that match TRBD1. This CDR3 is 15 amino acids long. V gave up 5 bases and J gave up 5 bases; unmatched junction bases: 10. Germline V gene lookup returns CDR1 MNHEY and CDR2 SVGAGI. The CDR3 protein is CASSADRGGRTEAFF. CDR3 DNA sequence: TGTGCCAGCAGTGCCGACAGGGGAGGGAGGACTGAAGCTTTCTTT.

The V call is TRBV2, the J call TRBJ2-5; D gene unclear. V was cut by 6 bases and J by 5 bases, with 19 bases left in between. Germline V gene sequence: CDR1 SNHLY, CDR2 FYNNEI. This CDR3 region has 15 residues. In DNA form, the CDR3 reads TGTGCCAGCAGCCCCTATTTAGCTCTCGGGGAGACCCAGTACTTC. This gives the protein CASSPYLALGETQYF.

The J gene is TRBJ2-5, the V gene TRBV4-1, with 7 bases matching TRBD2. CDR3 length equals 16 residues. Germline CDR1 reads MGHRA; CDR2 reads YSYEKL. Losses at the gene ends were 1 base for V and 4 bases for J; bases not matched to a gene: 9. The CDR3 sequence: CASSQVAGVSRETQYF. The CDR3 DNA follows: TGCGCCAGCAGCCAAGTGGCGGGGGTATCGCGAGAGACCCAGTACTTC.

The chain employs TRBV30 and TRBJ1-2; 10 bases agree with TRBD1. Germline-derived CDR1 and CDR2 are GTSNPN and SVGIG (reference sequence). Trimming at V came to 8 bases and at J to 1 base, leaving 10 bases not matched to a gene. The CDR3 has 15 residues. As DNA, the CDR3 is TGTGCCCTACGGACAGGGGGGCTGTTTAACTATGGCTACACCTTC. It is translated as CALRTGGLFNYGYTF.

This rearrangement joins TRBV7-6 to TRBJ1-4, with TRBD1 identical over 7 bases. CDR1 is SGHVS, CDR2 FNYEAQ, per germline. J was trimmed by 5 bases and V by 1 base; bases with no gene match: 10. This CDR3 has 17 residues. CDR3 amino acids: CASSLEGRTGSNEKLFF. CDR3 sequence (DNA): TGTGCCAGCAGCTTAGAGGGTCGGACAGGATCAAATGAAAAACTGTTTTTT.

This clone appeared once. This chain joins TRBV9 and TRBJ2-5; 11 positions match TRBD2. The trim removed 3 bases at V and 4 bases at J, leaving 5 bases unmatched. CDR3 length: 15 amino acids. Germline V CDR1 and CDR2: SGDLS, YYNGEE. The CDR3 DNA reads TGTGCCAGCAGCGGGTTAGCGGGGGGGCGAGAGACCCAGTACTTC. Protein: CASSGLAGGRETQYF.

The chain carries TRBV2 and TRBJ2-3; possibly TRBD1 for D (5 bases). V lost 5 bases to trimming and J lost 8 bases, with 17 bases between them. Germline V gene lookup returns CDR1 SNHLY and CDR2 FYNNEI. The CDR3 covers 14 residues. Here the CDR3 DNA reads TGTGCCAGCAGTCGATCCTTGGACACCGCTACGCAGTATTTT. Protein product: CASSRSLDTATQYF. Variable domain in full (rest from reference TRBV2 and TRBJ2-3): EPEVTQTPSHQVTQMGQEVILRCVPISNHLYFYWYRQILGQKVEFLVSFYNNEISEKSEIFDDQFSVERPDGSNFTLKIRSTKLEDSAMYFCASSRSLDTATQYFGPGTRLTVL.

The chain combines TRBV19 with TRBJ1-1; TRBD1 agrees at 7 bases. CDR1 LNHDA and CDR2 SQIVND come from the germline V gene (reference sequence). J gave up 4 bases and V 0 bases, and 5 bases lay outside the gene matches. This CDR3 contains 15 residues. The CDR3 loop is CASSIERQGPTEAFF. CDR3 DNA: TGTGCCAGTAGTATAGAGCGACAGGGCCCCACTGAAGCTTTCTTT.

The chain links TRBV5-1 to TRBJ2-2, with TRBD1 identical over 7 bases. Germline loops: CDR1 SGHRS, CDR2 YFSETQ. This CDR3 contains 16 residues. After removal of 1 base from V and 3 bases from J, the junction contained 6 bases not matched to a gene. CDR3 in DNA: TGCGCCAGCAGCTTGCTCTACAGGGGATACACCGGGGAGCTGTTTTTT. The encoded protein is CASSLLYRGYTGELFF.

The CDR3 region has the DNA TGTGCCAGTAGTATACCGGGCACTCCGGGGGAGACCCAGTACTTC. Protein product: CASSIPGTPGETQYF. J is TRBJ2-5 and V is TRBV19; D is possibly TRBD2 (5 bases). Trimming stripped 2 bases from V and 5 bases from J, with 15 bases between. The germline gives CDR1 LNHDA, CDR2 SQIVND (reference sequence). The CDR3 covers 15 residues. The variable domain in full, completed from reference TRBV19 and TRBJ2-5, reads DGGITQSPKYLFRKEGQNVTLSCEQNLNHDAMYWYRQDPGQGLRLIYYSQIVNDFQKGDIAEGYSVSREKKESFPLTVTSAQKNPTAFYLCASSIPGTPGETQYFGPGTRLLVL.

This clone was seen a few times. The CDR3 end shows no conserved phenylalanine or tryptophan, and so a read error is likely. The DNA is omitted, as the CDR3 cannot be located on it reliably, and the CDR3 follows TCRdb's listing. V is TRBV6-5 and J is TRBJ1-4; the table gives TRBD1 as D, unverified against the DNA. In germline, CDR1 is MNHEY, CDR2 SVGAGI. The CDR3 has 9 amino acids, counting both end residues. CDR3 sequence: CAIRGPRFN.

The chain couples TRBV7-6 to TRBJ2-3, with unresolved D. The germline V gene has CDR1 SGHVS and CDR2 FNYEAQ. Trimming took off 5 bases at V and 8 bases at J, with 11 bases between the two ends. CDR3 length equals 12 residues. The CDR3 loop is CASSPSRSTQYF. The CDR3 region has the DNA TGTGCCAGCAGCCCCAGTAGGAGTACGCAGTATTTT.

The rearrangement joins TRBV9 to TRBJ2-3, with no clear D. Germline V CDR1 and CDR2: SGDLS, YYNGEE. CDR3 size: 14 residues. Trimming shortened V by 4 bases and J by 8 bases, and 17 bases separated the two germline ends. The CDR3 is CASSPVLPGSTQYF. The CDR3 coding sequence is TGTGCCAGCAGCCCCGTGCTCCCTGGTAGTACGCAGTATTTT.

CDR3 bases: TGTGCCAGCAGCGGCGACAATGAGCAGTTCTTC. Translation gives CASSGDNEQFF. The rearrangement links TRBV9 to TRBJ2-1; no clear D. Trimming removed 3 bases from V and 5 bases from J, with 3 bases in between. This CDR3 is built from 11 residues. Germline V gene data show CDR1 as SGDLS and CDR2 as YYNGEE.

The rearrangement joins TRBV2 to TRBJ1-5, with D possibly being TRBD1 (5 bases). CDR1 and CDR2 from the germline V gene are SNHLY and FYNNEI. The CDR3 consists of 14 residues. The ends were cut back, 3 bases at V and 0 bases at J, with 6 bases in the middle. The CDR3 loop is CASSDRASNQPQHF. In nucleotides, the CDR3 is TGTGCCAGCAGTGACAGGGCTAGCAATCAGCCCCAGCATTTT.

V and J are TRBV27 and TRBJ2-5; D ambiguous. V lost 1 base and J 5 bases, leaving 8 bases between the germline ends. The CDR3 runs 13 residues. Looked up from germline, CDR1 is MNHEY and CDR2 is SMNVEV (reference sequence). The CDR3: CASSLFSRETQYF. CDR3 coding DNA: TGTGCCAGCAGTTTATTTAGTCGGGAGACCCAGTACTTC.

The V call is TRBV15, the J call TRBJ2-5; 10 bases are a match to TRBD2. The germline CDR1 and CDR2 sequences are LNHNV and YYDKDF (reference sequence). There are 13 residues in the CDR3. V gave up 3 bases and J gave up 5 bases; unmatched junction bases: 0. CDR3 region: CATSRTSGETQYF. The CDR3 DNA is TGTGCCACCAGCAGGACTAGCGGGGAGACCCAGTACTTC. Supplemented by reference TRBV15 and TRBJ2-5, the full variable domain reads DAMVIQNPRYQVTQFGKPVTLSCSQTLNHNVMYWYQQKSSQAPKLLFHYYDKDFNNEADTPDNFQSRRPNTSFCFLDIRSPGLGDTAMYLCATSRTSGETQYFGPGTRLLVL.

This rearrangement joins TRBV7-9 to TRBJ2-1, with TRBD2 matching over 12 bases. The CDR3 loop spans 18 amino acids. Germline assignment: CDR1 SEHNR and CDR2 FQNEAQ (reference sequence). V gave up 1 base and J gave up 0 bases; unmatched junction bases: 4. The CDR3 DNA reads as TGTGCCAGCAGCTTAGGGACTAGCGGGATCTACTCCTACAATGAGCAGTTCTTC. It specifies CASSLGTSGIYSYNEQFF.

V and J are TRBV4-1 and TRBJ2-4; TRBD2 matches at 8 bases. In germline, CDR1 is MGHRA, CDR2 YSYEKL. J was trimmed by 10 bases and V by 3 bases; bases with no gene match: 11. This CDR3 region has 15 residues. The CDR3 spells CASSHRGGLKAIQYF. In DNA form, the CDR3 reads TGCGCCAGCAGCCACCGGGGGGGCCTGAAGGCTATTCAGTACTTC.

This chain joins TRBV10-3 and TRBJ2-1, with a tentative D call TRBD2 (7 bases). The CDR3 runs to 14 residues. In germline, CDR1 is ENHRY, CDR2 SYGVKD. The ends were cut back, 7 bases at V and 7 bases at J, with 17 bases in the middle. The DNA of the CDR3 is TGTGCCATCAATGGCGGGGGCACACTTAATGAGCAGTTCTTC. It codes for CAINGGGTLNEQFF.

Only one count was recorded for this clone. The rearrangement links TRBV21-1 to TRBJ2-5; whether TRBD2, the table's D call, matches the DNA was not checked. TRBV21-1 is classified as a pseudogene. The CDR3 is 19 amino acids. The CDR3 loop reads CASSKKKGGSDKSQETQYF. The DNA of the CDR3 is TGTGCCAGCAGCAAAAAAAAGGGAGGTTCGGACAAATCCCAAGAGACCCAGTACTTC.

This chain connects TRBV5-1 to TRBJ2-5, with 14 bases fitting TRBD2. From germline, CDR1 is SGHRS and CDR2 YFSETQ. The CDR3 extends over 18 amino acids. J was trimmed by 4 bases and V by 1 base; bases with no gene match: 9. The CDR3: CASSLRGLAGDPRETQYF. CDR3 nucleotides: TGCGCCAGCAGCTTGCGGGGACTAGCGGGGGACCCTCGAGAGACCCAGTACTTC.

V and J are TRBV4-1 and TRBJ2-3; 9 bases map to TRBD2. The CDR3 contains 18 residues. The J segment lost 2 bases and the V segment lost 6 bases, leaving 15 bases of the junction unmatched. The V gene's germline CDR1 is MGHRA and CDR2 YSYEKL. The CDR3: CASSPEGAGGPNTDTQYF. In nucleotides, the CDR3 is TGCGCCAGCAGTCCCGAGGGTGCGGGAGGGCCGAACACAGATACGCAGTATTTT.

This sequence joins TRBV18 and TRBJ1-2, with a possible D match to TRBD1 (6 bases). V lost 6 bases and J lost 3, with 17 bases in between. This CDR3 is 15 amino acids long. Germline-derived CDR1 and CDR2 are KGHSH and LQKENI. This chain's CDR3 is CASSTGTGPHYGYTF. CDR3 nucleotides: TGTGCCAGCTCTACTGGTACAGGGCCCCACTATGGCTACACCTTC.